These T cell receptor beta chains were read from a single sample in a study of T cell responses to AZD1222 COVID-19 vaccine. Profiled with immunoSEQ multiplex PCR; TCRdb holds only in-frame clones, not every one. The sample holds 160,000 or so clones, roughly nine tenths seen once. Here the sequenced sample was peripheral blood, taken on day 0 of AZD1222 vaccination. The receptors were gathered from an adult in good health. Both conserved end residues are part of each CDR3. Each record gives: clone size, J gene, D gene, V gene, CDR3 DNA, CDR3 protein. A D gene is named only where the DNA matches it firmly. A row's size may be missing; if present it is once, few, many or a size class.

>.|TRBJ2-5|.|TRBV6-1
TGTGCCAGCAGTGAAGTGAGGGGGGGGACCCAGTACTTC
CASSEVRGGTQYF
>.|TRBJ2-5|TRBD2|TRBV6-2/TRBV6-3
TGTGCCAGCAGCAGCGGAGCGGGAGGTGTGGAGACCCAGTACTTC
CASSSGAGGVETQYF
>.|TRBJ2-1|.|TRBV27
TGTGCCAGCAGTCTCAGGGTCTCCAATGAGCAGTTCTTC
CASSLRVSNEQFF
>.|TRBJ2-7|.|TRBV5-6
TGTGCCAGCAGCTTGGTTAGCAGTTCCTACGAGCAGTACTTC
CASSLVSSSYEQYF
>.|TRBJ1-1|TRBD1|TRBV28
TGTGCCAGCAGTCCTCGGACAGGGAGCAGGACTGAAGCTTTCTTT
CASSPRTGSRTEAFF
>.|TRBJ2-1|.|TRBV4-3
TGCGCCAGCAGCCGGCCCAAGCAGTTCTTC
CASSRPKQFF
>.|TRBJ2-3|TRBD2|TRBV18
TGTGCCAGCTCACGACGACTAGCGGTAGCTAGCACAGATACGCAGTATTTT
CASSRRLAVASTDTQYF
>.|TRBJ2-3|TRBD1|TRBV7-9
TGTGCCAGCAGCTCCGACAGGGAATCTCCAGATACGCAGTATTTT
CASSSDRESPDTQYF
>.|TRBJ1-2|.|TRBV19
TGTGCCAGTAGCCCCATTCAAGGGGCGAATTTCTATGGCTACACCTTC
CASSPIQGANFYGYTF
>.|TRBJ1-4|.|TRBV4-3
TGCGCCAGCAGCCCAAGATGGAGGGGCGAAGGGGAAAAACTGTTTTTT
CASSPRWRGEGEKLFF
>.|TRBJ1-1|.|TRBV6-5
TGTGCCAGCAGTTACTCGAAAGCAGCGAACACTGAAGCTTTCTTT
CASSYSKAANTEAFF
>few|TRBJ1-1|.|TRBV2
TGTGCCAGCAGTGTATTTCAGGGTGTCACTGAAGCTTTCTTT
CASSVFQGVTEAFF
>.|TRBJ2-1|.|TRBV24-1
TGTGCCACCAGTGATTTACGGCAGAACAATGAGCAGTTCTTC
CATSDLRQNNEQFF
>.|TRBJ2-7|.|TRBV7-9
TGTGCCAGCAGCCTAACAGGGACCGAGCAGTACTTC
CASSLTGTEQYF
>.|TRBJ1-6|.|TRBV2
TGTGCCAGCAGTGTTGGGCAGGGCAAATCACCCCTCCACTTT
CASSVGQGKSPLHF
>.|TRBJ1-6|TRBD1|TRBV7-2
TGTGCCAGCAGCTTAGAGGGACAGGATAATTCACCCCTCCACTTT
CASSLEGQDNSPLHF
>.|TRBJ2-3|.|TRBV6-5
TGTGCCACCAGGACAAGTTCGACAGATACGCAGTATTTT
CATRTSSTDTQYF
>.|TRBJ1-1|.|TRBV5-8
TGTGCCAGCAGCTGGACGTGGGGGAACACTGAAGCTTTCTTT
CASSWTWGNTEAFF
>.|TRBJ1-2|TRBD1|TRBV4-3
TGCGCCAGCAGACTAGACAGGGGGAACTATGGCTACACCTTC
CASRLDRGNYGYTF
>.|TRBJ1-5|.|TRBV4-3
TGCGCCAGCAGCCAAGATATGGAAAACAATCAGCCCCAGCATTTT
CASSQDMENNQPQHF
>.|TRBJ2-5|TRBD1|TRBV29-1
TGCAGCGTTTCGGGGGATATGGACAGGGGAGGACAAGAGACCCAGTACTTC
CSVSGDMDRGGQETQYF
>.|TRBJ2-3|TRBD2|TRBV28
TGTGCCAGCAGTTCCGGACTAGCGGGAGGGGCAGATACGCAGTATTTT
CASSSGLAGGADTQYF
>.|TRBJ2-1|TRBD2|TRBV7-3
TGTGCCAGCAGCTCCCCAGTGCTTGGCGGGAGGACCGATGAGCAGTTCTTC
CASSSPVLGGRTDEQFF
>once|TRBJ2-3|.|TRBV5-5
TGTGCCAGCAGCTCAGGGGCTAGCACAGATACGCAGTATTTT
CASSSGASTDTQYF
>.|TRBJ2-3|.|TRBV28
TGTGCCAGCATCCGAGGGGGCACAGATACGCAGTATTTT
CASIRGGTDTQYF
>.|TRBJ1-1|.|TRBV19
TGTGCCAGTAGCGAGGGGGGAGGGAACACTGAAGCTTTCTTT
CASSEGGGNTEAFF
>.|TRBJ2-7|.|TRBV6-2/TRBV6-3
TGTGCCAGCAGTTACCGACAGGCGAGCTTGTTTCGGGGGCCCGACGAGCAGTACTTC
CASSYRQASLFRGPDEQYF
>.|TRBJ1-4|.|TRBV27
TGTGCCAGCAGTTTATCTCCTTCCGGGACTAGACCTGAAAAACTGTTTTTT
CASSLSPSGTRPEKLFF
>.|TRBJ1-6|.|TRBV9
TGTGCCAGCAGCGTGGCCCTAGATTCACCCCTCCACTTT
CASSVALDSPLHF
>.|TRBJ2-1|.|TRBV28
TGTGCCAGCAGGGACCCGGAAGATGAGCAGTTCTTC
CASRDPEDEQFF
>.|TRBJ1-2|TRBD1|TRBV2
TGTGCCAGCTTAACAGGCGGACAGGAGGATGGCTACACCTTC
CASLTGGQEDGYTF